These T cell receptor beta chains were read from a single sample in a study of blood T cell repertoires in COVID-19. The assay was immunoSEQ multiplex PCR, and TCRdb's table has in-frame clones only and misses some. The sample shows 52,000 or so clones, around 84% of them seen only once. The sequenced sample consisted of peripheral blood. These receptors were taken from a human donor in a cohort sampled during active COVID-19. The CDR3 runs from the conserved cysteine through the conserved F or W. D genes are given only for firm matches. Size values are once, few and many counts, or a class for expanded clones, and some rows have none.

j_call cdr3_length v_call d_call clone_size cdr3_aa cdr3_nt
TRBJ2-7 13 TRBV5-6 NA NA CASSLRQSYEQYF TGTGCCAGCAGCTTGAGACAGTCCTACGAGCAGTACTTC
TRBJ1-2 15 TRBV3-1/TRBV3-2 TRBD1 NA CASSQDSTGGSGYTF TGTGCCAGCAGCCAAGATTCGACAGGGGGATCTGGCTACACCTTC
TRBJ1-1 16 TRBV2 TRBD1 NA CASSEAWTGGKIEAFF TGTGCCAGCAGTGAAGCTTGGACAGGGGGCAAAATTGAAGCTTTCTTT
TRBJ2-2 14 TRBV7-9 NA NA CASKSGTNTGELFF TGTGCCAGCAAGTCAGGCACGAACACCGGGGAGCTGTTTTTT
TRBJ2-1 13 TRBV2 NA NA CATTRNSYNEQFF TGTGCCACGACTAGAAACTCCTACAATGAGCAGTTCTTC
TRBJ2-2 16 TRBV7-8 TRBD1 NA CASSKQGAKNTGELFF TGTGCCAGCAGCAAACAGGGGGCCAAGAACACCGGGGAGCTGTTTTTT
TRBJ2-3 19 TRBV5-1 TRBD2 NA CASSFGGLAGGPRTDTQYF TGCGCCAGCAGCTTCGGCGGACTAGCGGGAGGGCCTCGCACAGATACGCAGTATTTT
TRBJ2-7 15 TRBV27 TRBD2 once CASTSGGPEVYEQYF TGTGCCAGCACCTCGGGGGGGCCGGAGGTCTACGAGCAGTACTTC
TRBJ2-1 17 TRBV3-1/TRBV3-2 NA NA CASSQDYPGVGYNEQFF TGTGCCAGCAGCCAAGACTATCCGGGAGTGGGCTACAATGAGCAGTTCTTC
TRBJ2-2 15 TRBV18 NA NA CASSPGSSNTGELFF TGTGCCAGCTCACCAGGCAGTTCGAACACCGGGGAGCTGTTTTTT
TRBJ1-5 15 TRBV18 NA NA CASSPPPGLGQPQHF TGTGCCAGCTCACCACCGCCAGGGTTAGGGCAGCCCCAGCATTTT
TRBJ2-7 12 TRBV7-9 TRBD2 NA CASSPSGGEQYF TGTGCCAGCAGCCCCTCGGGAGGTGAGCAGTACTTC
TRBJ2-7 12 TRBV5-6 NA NA CASSFGVYEQYF TGTGCCAGCAGCTTTGGAGTCTACGAGCAGTACTTC
TRBJ2-3 16 TRBV27 TRBD1 NA CASSLFVDRVTDTQYF TGTGCCAGCAGTTTATTCGTGGACAGGGTGACAGATACGCAGTATTTT
TRBJ2-5 12 TRBV5-1 NA NA CASSSQGETQYF TGCGCCAGCAGCTCCCAGGGGGAGACCCAGTACTTC
TRBJ2-2 18 TRBV10-3 TRBD2 NA CAISVSLAGAANTGELFF TGTGCCATCAGTGTATCGCTAGCGGGGGCCGCGAACACCGGGGAGCTGTTTTTT
TRBJ1-2 14 TRBV6-6 NA NA CASSPGWENYGYTF TGTGCCAGCAGTCCGGGATGGGAGAACTATGGCTACACCTTC
TRBJ1-2 14 TRBV4-1 NA NA CASSPDSVNYGYTF TGCGCCAGCAGCCCCGACTCGGTTAACTATGGCTACACCTTC
TRBJ2-7 14 TRBV5-1 TRBD2 NA CASSPGTSDYEQYF TGCGCCAGCAGCCCCGGGACTAGCGACTACGAGCAGTACTTC
TRBJ1-2 17 TRBV19 NA NA CASSIDPATGFGNGYTF TGTGCCAGTAGTATAGATCCAGCTACAGGGTTTGGCAATGGCTACACCTTC